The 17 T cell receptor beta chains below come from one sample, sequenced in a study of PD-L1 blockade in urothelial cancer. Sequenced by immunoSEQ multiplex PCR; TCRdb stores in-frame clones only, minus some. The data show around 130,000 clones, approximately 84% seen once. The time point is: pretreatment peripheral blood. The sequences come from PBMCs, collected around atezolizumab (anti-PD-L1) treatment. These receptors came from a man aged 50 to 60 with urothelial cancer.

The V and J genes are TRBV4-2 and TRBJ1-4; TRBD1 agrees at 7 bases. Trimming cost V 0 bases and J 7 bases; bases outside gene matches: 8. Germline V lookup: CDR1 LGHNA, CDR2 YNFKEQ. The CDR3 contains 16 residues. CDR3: CASSQDVVRGAEKLFF. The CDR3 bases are TGTGCCAGCAGCCAAGATGTGGTCAGGGGGGCTGAAAAACTGTTTTTT.

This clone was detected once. CDR3 nucleotide sequence: TGTGCCAGCAGCACGCGGGCTAGCGGGGACAATGAGCAGTTCTTC. Residues: CASSTRASGDNEQFF. The chain couples TRBV7-3 to TRBJ2-1; 9 bases are a match to TRBD2. This CDR3 is 15 amino acids long. Germline V gives CDR1 SGHTA, CDR2 FQGTGA. The ends lost 5 bases at V and 5 bases at J; junction bases unmatched: 7.

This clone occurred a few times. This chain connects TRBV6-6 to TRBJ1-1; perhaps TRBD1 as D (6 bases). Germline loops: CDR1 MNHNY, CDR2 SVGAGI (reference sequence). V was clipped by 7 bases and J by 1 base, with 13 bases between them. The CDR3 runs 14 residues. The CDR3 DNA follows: TGTGCCAGCAATCGGGCAGGGGAGAACACTGAAGCTTTCTTT. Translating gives CASNRAGENTEAFF.

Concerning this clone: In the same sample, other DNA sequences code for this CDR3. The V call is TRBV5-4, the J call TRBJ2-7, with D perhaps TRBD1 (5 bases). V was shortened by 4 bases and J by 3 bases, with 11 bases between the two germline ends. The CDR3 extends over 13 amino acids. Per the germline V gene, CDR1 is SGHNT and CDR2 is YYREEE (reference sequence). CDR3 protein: CASSPTGSYEQYF. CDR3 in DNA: TGTGCCAGCAGCCCTACAGGAAGCTACGAGCAGTACTTC.

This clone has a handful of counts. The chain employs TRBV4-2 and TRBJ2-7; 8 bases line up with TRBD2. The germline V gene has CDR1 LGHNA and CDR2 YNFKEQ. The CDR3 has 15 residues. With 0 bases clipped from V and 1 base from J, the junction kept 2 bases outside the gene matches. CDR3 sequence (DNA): TGTGCCAGCAGCCAAGATCTAGCGGGTTCCTACGAGCAGTACTTC. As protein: CASSQDLAGSYEQYF.

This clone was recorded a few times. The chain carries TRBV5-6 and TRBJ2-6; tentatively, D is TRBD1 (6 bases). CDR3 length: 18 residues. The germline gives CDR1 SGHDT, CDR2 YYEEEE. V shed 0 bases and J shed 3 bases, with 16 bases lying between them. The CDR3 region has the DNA TGTGCCAGCAGCTTGGTCGTGTCAGGGGATGTTGGGGCCAACGTCCTGACTTTC. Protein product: CASSLVVSGDVGANVLTF.

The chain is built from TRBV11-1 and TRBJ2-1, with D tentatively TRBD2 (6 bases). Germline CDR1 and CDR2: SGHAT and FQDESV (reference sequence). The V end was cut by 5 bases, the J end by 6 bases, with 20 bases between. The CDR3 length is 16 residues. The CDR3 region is CASSMTSLDSGNEQFF. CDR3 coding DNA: TGTGCCAGCAGCATGACTAGTCTAGATTCGGGCAATGAGCAGTTCTTC.

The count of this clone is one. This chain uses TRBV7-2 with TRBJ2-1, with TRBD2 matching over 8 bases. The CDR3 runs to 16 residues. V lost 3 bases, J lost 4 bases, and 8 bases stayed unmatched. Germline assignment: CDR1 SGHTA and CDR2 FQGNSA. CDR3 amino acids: CASSFPTSGDYNEQFF. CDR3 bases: TGTGCCAGCAGCTTCCCCACTAGCGGAGATTACAATGAGCAGTTCTTC.

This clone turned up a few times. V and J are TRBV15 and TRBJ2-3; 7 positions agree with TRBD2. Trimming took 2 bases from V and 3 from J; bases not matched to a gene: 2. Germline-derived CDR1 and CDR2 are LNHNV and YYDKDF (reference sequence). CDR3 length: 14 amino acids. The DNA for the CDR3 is TGTGCCACCAGCAGACTAGCGGAAACAGATACGCAGTATTTT. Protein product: CATSRLAETDTQYF.

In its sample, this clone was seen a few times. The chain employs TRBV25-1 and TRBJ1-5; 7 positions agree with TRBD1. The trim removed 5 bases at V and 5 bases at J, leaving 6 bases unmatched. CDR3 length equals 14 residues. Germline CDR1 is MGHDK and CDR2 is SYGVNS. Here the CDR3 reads CASSTWDSYQPQHF. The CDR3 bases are TGTGCCAGCAGTACCTGGGACAGTTATCAGCCCCAGCATTTT.

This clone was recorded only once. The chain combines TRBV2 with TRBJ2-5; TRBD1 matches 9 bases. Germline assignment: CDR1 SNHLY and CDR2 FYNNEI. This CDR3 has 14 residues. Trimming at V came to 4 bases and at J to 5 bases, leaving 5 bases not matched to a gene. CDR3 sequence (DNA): TGTGCCAGCAGTGGGGGACAGGGTTGGGAGACCCAGTACTTC. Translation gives CASSGGQGWETQYF.

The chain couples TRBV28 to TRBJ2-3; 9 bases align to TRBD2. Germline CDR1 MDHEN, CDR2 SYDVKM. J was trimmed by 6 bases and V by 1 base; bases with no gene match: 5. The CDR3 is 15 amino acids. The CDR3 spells CASSLSAGGLDTQYF. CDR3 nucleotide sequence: TGTGCCAGCAGTTTATCGGCGGGAGGGTTGGATACGCAGTATTTT. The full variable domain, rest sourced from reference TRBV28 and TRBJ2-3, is DVKVTQSSRYLVKRTGEKVFLECVQDMDHENMFWYRQDPGLGLRLIYFSYDVKMKEKGDIPEGYSVSREKKERFSLILESASTNQTSMYLCASSLSAGGLDTQYFGPGTRLTVL.

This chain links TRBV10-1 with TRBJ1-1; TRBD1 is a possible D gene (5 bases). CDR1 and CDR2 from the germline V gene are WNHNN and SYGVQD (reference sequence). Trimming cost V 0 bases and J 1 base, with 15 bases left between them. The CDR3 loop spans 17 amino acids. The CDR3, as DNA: TGCGCCAGCAGTGAGTCACCGAAAAAAGACAGGAACACTGAAGCTTTCTTT. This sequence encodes CASSESPKKDRNTEAFF.

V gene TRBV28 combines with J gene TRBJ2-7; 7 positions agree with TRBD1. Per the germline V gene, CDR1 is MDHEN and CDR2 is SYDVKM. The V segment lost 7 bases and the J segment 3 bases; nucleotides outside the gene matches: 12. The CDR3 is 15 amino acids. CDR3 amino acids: CASNRPDRALYEQYF. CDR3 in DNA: TGTGCCAGCAATAGGCCAGACAGGGCCCTCTACGAGCAGTACTTC.

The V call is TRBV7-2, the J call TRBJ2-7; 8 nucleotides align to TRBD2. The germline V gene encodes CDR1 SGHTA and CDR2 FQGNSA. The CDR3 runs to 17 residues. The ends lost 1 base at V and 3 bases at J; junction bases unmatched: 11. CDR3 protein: CASSLGASGWTNYEQYF. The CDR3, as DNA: TGTGCCAGCAGCTTAGGAGCTAGCGGGTGGACAAACTACGAGCAGTACTTC.

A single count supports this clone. The CDR3, as DNA: TGCGCCAGCAGCCACGGGGACACAACCGGGGAGCTGTTTTTT. Translation: CASSHGDTTGELFF. The rearrangement joins TRBV4-1 to TRBJ2-2; a possible D gene is TRBD1 (6 bases). V lost 3 bases and J lost 5, with 10 bases in between. In germline, CDR1 is MGHRA, CDR2 YSYEKL. This CDR3 spans 14 amino acids.

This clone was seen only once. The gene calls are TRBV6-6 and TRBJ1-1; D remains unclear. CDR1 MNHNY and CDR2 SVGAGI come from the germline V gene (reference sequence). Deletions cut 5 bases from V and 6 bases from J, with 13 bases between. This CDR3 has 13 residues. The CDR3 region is CASSTVGQAEAFF. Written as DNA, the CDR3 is TGTGCCAGCAGTACGGTCGGCCAGGCTGAAGCTTTCTTT.